The clone carrying this T cell receptor (beta chain) has at least ten counts. Its antigen remains unknown. The sample belongs to a study of identical twins. The study, taken as a whole, reports: Cord blood beta clonotypes that were abundant carried fewer insertions, and memory repertoires showed no such trend.

A universal primer site arose from template switching, and cDNA bore unique molecular identifiers. MiXCR, run by TCRdb on the 5' RACE reads, gives a single entry per CDR3 protein. Here the sample spans fewer than 800,000 distinct CDR3 sequences, around 7.4% being singletons. Germline trimming cut 2 bases from V and 2 bases from J; bases unmatched to any gene: 7. The germline gives CDR1 DFQATT, CDR2 SNEGSKA (reference sequence). The CDR3 is 15 residues long. This sample was shared with a second study, whose subject was yellow fever vaccine responses in identical twins.

This TCR came from a woman under 30 in good health. The rearrangement links TRBV20-1 to TRBJ2-7; 9 bases agree with TRBD2. What was sequenced was PBMCs. The CDR3 DNA reads TGCAGTGCTAGACCAGCGGGAGGTGCGCCCTACGAGCAGTACTTC. It is translated as CSARPAGGAPYEQYF.